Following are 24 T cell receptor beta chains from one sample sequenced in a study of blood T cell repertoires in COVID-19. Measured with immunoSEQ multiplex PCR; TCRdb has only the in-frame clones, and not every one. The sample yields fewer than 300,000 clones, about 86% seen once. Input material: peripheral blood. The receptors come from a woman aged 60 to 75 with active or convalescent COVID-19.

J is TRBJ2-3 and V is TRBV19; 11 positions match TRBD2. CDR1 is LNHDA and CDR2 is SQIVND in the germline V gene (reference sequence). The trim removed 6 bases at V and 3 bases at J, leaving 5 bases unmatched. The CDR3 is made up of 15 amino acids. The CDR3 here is CASRSTSGATDTQYF. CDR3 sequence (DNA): TGTGCCAGTAGATCGACTAGCGGGGCAACAGATACGCAGTATTTT.

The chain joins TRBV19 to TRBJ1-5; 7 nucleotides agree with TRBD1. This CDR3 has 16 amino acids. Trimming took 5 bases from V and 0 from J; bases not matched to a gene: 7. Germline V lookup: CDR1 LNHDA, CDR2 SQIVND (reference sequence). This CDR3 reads CASSSDRAYSNQPQHF. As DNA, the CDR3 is TGTGCCAGTAGTTCTGACAGGGCGTATAGCAATCAGCCCCAGCATTTT.

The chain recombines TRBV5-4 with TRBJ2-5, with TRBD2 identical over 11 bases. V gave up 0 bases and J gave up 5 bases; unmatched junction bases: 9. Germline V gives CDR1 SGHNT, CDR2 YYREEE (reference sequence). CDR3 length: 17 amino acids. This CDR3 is CASSLDRRLAGTETQYF. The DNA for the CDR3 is TGTGCCAGCAGCTTGGACCGCCGACTAGCGGGGACCGAGACCCAGTACTTC.

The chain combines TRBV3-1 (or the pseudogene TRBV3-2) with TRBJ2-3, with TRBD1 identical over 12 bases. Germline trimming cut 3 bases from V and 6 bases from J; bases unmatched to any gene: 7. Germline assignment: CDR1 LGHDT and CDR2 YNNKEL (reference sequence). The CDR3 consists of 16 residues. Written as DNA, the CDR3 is TGTGCCAGCAGCCAGGAGGGGACAGGGGGCTGGGATACGCAGTATTTT. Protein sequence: CASSQEGTGGWDTQYF.

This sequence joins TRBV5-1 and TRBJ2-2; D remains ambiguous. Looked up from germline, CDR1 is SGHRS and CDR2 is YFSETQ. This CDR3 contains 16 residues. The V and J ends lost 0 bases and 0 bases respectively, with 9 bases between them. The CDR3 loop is CASSLGQFANTGELFF. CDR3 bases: TGCGCCAGCAGCTTGGGTCAGTTCGCGAACACCGGGGAGCTGTTTTTT.

CDR3 amino acids: CASSPDRGNTEAFF. The CDR3 DNA sequence: TGTGCCAGCTCACCAGACAGGGGGAACACTGAAGCTTTCTTT. The rearrangement joins TRBV18 to TRBJ1-1; 8 bases match TRBD1. After removal of 2 bases from V and 1 base from J, the junction contained 0 bases not matched to a gene. CDR1 KGHSH and CDR2 LQKENI come from the germline V gene. This CDR3 has 14 amino acids.

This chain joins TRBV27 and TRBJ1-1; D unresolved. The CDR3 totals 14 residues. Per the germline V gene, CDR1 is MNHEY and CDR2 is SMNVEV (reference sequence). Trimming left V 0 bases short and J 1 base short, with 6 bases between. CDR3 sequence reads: CASSLSYGNTEAFF. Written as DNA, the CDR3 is TGTGCCAGCAGTTTATCATACGGGAACACTGAAGCTTTCTTT.

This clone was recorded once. This chain's CDR3 is CASSPRDTYLSGNTIYF. The CDR3 nucleotides read TGTGCCAGCAGCCCTCGGGACACTTACCTTTCTGGAAACACCATATATTTT. This rearrangement joins TRBV9 to TRBJ1-3; D might be TRBD1 (6 bases). Deletions cut 4 bases from V and 1 base from J, with 18 bases between. In germline, CDR1 is SGDLS, CDR2 YYNGEE. This CDR3 contains 17 residues.

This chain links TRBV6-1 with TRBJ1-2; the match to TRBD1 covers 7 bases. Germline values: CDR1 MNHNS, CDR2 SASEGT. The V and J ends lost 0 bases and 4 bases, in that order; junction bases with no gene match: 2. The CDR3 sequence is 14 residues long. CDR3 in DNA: TGTGCCAGCAGTGAAGCACAGGGGAGCTATGGCTACACCTTC. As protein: CASSEAQGSYGYTF.

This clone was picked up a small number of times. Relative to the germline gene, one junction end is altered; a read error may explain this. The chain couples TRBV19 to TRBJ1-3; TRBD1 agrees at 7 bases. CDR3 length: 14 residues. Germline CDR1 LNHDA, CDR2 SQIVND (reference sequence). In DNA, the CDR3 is TGTGCCAGTAGTATCAGTCCTAGGACAGGCAAGCCCAATTTT. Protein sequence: CASSISPRTGKPNF.

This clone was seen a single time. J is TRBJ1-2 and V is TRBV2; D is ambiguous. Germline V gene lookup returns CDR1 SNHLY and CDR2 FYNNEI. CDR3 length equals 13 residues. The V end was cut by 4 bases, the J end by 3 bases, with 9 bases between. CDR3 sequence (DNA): TGTGCCAGCAGTGGGCCTGAAGACTATGGCTACACCTTC. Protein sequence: CASSGPEDYGYTF. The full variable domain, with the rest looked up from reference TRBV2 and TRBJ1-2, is EPEVTQTPSHQVTQMGQEVILRCVPISNHLYFYWYRQILGQKVEFLVSFYNNEISEKSEIFDDQFSVERPDGSNFTLKIRSTKLEDSAMYFCASSGPEDYGYTFGSGTRLTVV.

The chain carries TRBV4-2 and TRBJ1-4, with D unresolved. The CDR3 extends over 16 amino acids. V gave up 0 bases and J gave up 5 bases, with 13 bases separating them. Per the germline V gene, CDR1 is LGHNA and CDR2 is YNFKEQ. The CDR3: CASSQDQARTNEKLFF. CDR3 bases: TGTGCCAGCAGCCAAGATCAGGCCCGAACCAATGAAAAACTGTTTTTT.

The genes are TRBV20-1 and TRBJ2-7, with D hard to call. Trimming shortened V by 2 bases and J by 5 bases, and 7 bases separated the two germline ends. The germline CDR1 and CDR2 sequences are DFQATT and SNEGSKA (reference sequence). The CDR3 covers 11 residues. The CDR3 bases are TGCAGTGCTAGAAGTCAGAACGAGCAGTACTTC. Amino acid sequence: CSARSQNEQYF.

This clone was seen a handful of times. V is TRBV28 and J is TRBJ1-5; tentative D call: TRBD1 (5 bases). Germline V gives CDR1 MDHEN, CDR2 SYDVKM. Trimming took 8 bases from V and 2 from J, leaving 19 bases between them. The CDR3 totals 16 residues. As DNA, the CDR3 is TGTGCCAGCGAAAGGACGGGGGGACTAGGCAATCAGCCCCAGCATTTT. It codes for CASERTGGLGNQPQHF. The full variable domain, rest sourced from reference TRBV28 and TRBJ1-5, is DVKVTQSSRYLVKRTGEKVFLECVQDMDHENMFWYRQDPGLGLRLIYFSYDVKMKEKGDIPEGYSVSREKKERFSLILESASTNQTSMYLCASERTGGLGNQPQHFGDGTRLSIL.

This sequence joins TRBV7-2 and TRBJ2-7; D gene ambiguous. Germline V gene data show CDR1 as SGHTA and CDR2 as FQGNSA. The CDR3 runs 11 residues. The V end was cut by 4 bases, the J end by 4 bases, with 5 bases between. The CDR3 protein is CASSSVYEQYF. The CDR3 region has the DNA TGTGCCAGCAGCTCCGTTTACGAGCAGTACTTC.

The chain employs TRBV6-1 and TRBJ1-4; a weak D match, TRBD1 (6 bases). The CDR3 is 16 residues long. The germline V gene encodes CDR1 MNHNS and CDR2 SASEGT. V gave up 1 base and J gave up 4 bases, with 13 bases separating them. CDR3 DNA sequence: TGTGCCAGCAGTGAAGAGTCAGGGGCGAATAATGAAAAACTGTTTTTT. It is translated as CASSEESGANNEKLFF.

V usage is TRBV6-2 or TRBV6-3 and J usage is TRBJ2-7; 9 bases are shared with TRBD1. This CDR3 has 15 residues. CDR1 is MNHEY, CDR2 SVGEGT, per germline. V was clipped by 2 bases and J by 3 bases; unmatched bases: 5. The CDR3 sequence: CASSYRPGQGYEQYF. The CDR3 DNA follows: TGTGCCAGCAGTTACAGGCCGGGACAGGGCTACGAGCAGTACTTC.

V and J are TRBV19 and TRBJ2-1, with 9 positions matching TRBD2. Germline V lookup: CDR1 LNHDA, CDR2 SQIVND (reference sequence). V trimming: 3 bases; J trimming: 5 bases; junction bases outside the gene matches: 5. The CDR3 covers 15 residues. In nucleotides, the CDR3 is TGTGCCAGTAGTATGAGGCGGGGGGGCAACAATGAGCAGTTCTTC. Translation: CASSMRRGGNNEQFF.

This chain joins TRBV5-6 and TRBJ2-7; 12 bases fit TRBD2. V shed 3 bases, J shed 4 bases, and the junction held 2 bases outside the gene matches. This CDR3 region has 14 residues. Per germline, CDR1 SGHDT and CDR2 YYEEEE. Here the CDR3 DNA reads TGTGCCAGCAGCTGGACTAGCGGGGTTTACGAGCAGTACTTC. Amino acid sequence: CASSWTSGVYEQYF.

The CDR3 DNA sequence: TGTGCCAGCAGCTTCGGGGTAGGGATGCCCGGGGAGCTGTTTTTT. Its protein is CASSFGVGMPGELFF. The rearrangement links TRBV5-5 to TRBJ2-2, with D possibly TRBD2 on 5 matching bases. V lost 2 bases and J lost 6, with 14 bases in between. Looked up from germline, CDR1 is SGHKS and CDR2 is YYEKEE (reference sequence). The CDR3 consists of 15 residues. The full variable domain, with the rest looked up from reference TRBV5-5 and TRBJ2-2, is DAGVTQSPTHLIKTRGQQVTLRCSPISGHKSVSWYQQVLGQGPQFIFQYYEKEERGRGNFPDRFSARQFPNYSSELNVNALLLGDSALYLCASSFGVGMPGELFFGEGSRLTVL.

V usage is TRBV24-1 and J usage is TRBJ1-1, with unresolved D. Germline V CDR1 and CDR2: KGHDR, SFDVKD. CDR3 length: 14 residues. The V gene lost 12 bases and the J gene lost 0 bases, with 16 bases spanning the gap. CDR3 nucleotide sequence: TGTGCCGCCCGGTGCAAACAGATGAACACTGAAGCTTTCTTT. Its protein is CAARCKQMNTEAFF.

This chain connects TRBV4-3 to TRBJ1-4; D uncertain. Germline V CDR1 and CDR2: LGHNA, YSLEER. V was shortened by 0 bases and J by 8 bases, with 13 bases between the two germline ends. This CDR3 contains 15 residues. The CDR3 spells CASSQERSGFEKLFF. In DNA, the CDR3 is TGCGCCAGCAGCCAAGAAAGGTCCGGGTTCGAAAAACTGTTTTTT.

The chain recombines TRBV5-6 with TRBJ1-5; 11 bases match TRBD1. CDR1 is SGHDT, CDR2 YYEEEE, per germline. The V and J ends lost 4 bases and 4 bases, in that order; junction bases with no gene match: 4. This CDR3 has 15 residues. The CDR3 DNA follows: TGTGCCAGCAGCCGGACAGGGGGCGGGAATCAGCCCCAGCATTTT. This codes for CASSRTGGGNQPQHF.

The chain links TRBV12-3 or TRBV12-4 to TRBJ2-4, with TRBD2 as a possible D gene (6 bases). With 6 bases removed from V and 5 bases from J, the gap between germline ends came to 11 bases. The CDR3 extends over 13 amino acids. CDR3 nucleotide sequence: TGTGCCAGCAGCTTTCGGAGGGAAAACATTCAGTACTTC. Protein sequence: CASSFRRENIQYF.